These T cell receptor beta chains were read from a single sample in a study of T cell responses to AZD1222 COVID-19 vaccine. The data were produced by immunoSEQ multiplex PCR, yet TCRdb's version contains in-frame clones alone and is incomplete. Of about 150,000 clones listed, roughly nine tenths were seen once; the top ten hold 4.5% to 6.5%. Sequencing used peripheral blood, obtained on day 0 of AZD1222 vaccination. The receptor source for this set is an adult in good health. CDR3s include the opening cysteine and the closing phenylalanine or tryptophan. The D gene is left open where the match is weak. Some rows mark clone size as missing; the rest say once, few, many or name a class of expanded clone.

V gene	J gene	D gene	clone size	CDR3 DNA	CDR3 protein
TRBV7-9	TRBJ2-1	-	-	TGTGCCAGCACGTTGGTCGGGGCCGTCTACAATGAGCAGTTCTTC	CASTLVGAVYNEQFF
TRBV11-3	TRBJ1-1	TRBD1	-	TGTGCCAGCAGCCGACAGGGGATTGATTCACACACTGAAGCTTTCTTT	CASSRQGIDSHTEAFF
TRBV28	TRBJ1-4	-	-	TGTGCCAGCAGATTAGGTGGTACTAATGAAAAACTGTTTTTT	CASRLGGTNEKLFF
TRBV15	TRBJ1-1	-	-	TGTGCCACCAGCAGAGATGTGGCGAACACTGAAGCTTTCTTT	CATSRDVANTEAFF
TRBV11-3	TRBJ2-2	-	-	TGTGCCAGCAGCTTCGATGGCTCGGGCACCGGGGAGCTGTTTTTT	CASSFDGSGTGELFF
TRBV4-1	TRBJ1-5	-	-	TGCGCCAGCAGCCAAGATAGGACAGTCAATCAGCCCCAGCATTTT	CASSQDRTVNQPQHF
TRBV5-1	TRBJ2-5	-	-	TGCGCCAGCAGCTTGGGGTCTAGCGCCCCAGAGACCCAGTACTTC	CASSLGSSAPETQYF
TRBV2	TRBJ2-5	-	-	TGTGCCAGCAGTGAGGGTCCCAAGACCCAGTACTTC	CASSEGPKTQYF
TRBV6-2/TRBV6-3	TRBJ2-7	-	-	TGTGCCAGCAGTTACAGGGCAGGGAGCTCCTACGAGCAGTACTTC	CASSYRAGSSYEQYF
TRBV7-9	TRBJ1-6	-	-	TGTGCCAGTACCGGGGGCCCCGGTAATTCACCCCTCCACTTT	CASTGGPGNSPLHF
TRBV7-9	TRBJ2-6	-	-	TGTGCCAGCAGCGAGGGACAAGGCTTCGCTGGGGCCAACGTCCTGACTTTC	CASSEGQGFAGANVLTF
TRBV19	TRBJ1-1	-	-	TGTGCCAGTGGTGGTGTGAACACTGAAGCTTTCTTT	CASGGVNTEAFF
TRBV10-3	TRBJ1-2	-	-	TGTGCCATCAGTACAGGAGGGCTATATGGCTACACCTTC	CAISTGGLYGYTF
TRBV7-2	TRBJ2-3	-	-	TGTGCCAGCAGCCCCGGACAGACCGGCACAGATACGCAGTATTTT	CASSPGQTGTDTQYF
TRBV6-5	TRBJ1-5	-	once	TGTGCCAGCAGTTACCAGGGAAATCAGCCCCAGCATTTT	CASSYQGNQPQHF
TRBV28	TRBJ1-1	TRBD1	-	TGTGCCAGCATGGGACAGCGTGGGGTCGAAGCTTTCTTT	CASMGQRGVEAFF
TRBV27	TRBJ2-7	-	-	TGTGCCAGCGGTAGAAGGCACGTTTACGAGCAGTACTTC	CASGRRHVYEQYF
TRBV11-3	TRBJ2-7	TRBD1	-	TGTGCCAGCAGCGCGGACAGGGGGTTTAACGAGCAGTACTTC	CASSADRGFNEQYF
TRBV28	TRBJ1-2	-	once	TGTGCCAGCAGTTTAGGGAGGGGGATCAACTATGGCTACACCTTC	CASSLGRGINYGYTF
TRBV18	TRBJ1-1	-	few	TGTGCCAGCCTAACTCAAACAGGGAACACTGAAGCTTTCTTT	CASLTQTGNTEAFF
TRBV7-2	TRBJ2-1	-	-	TGTGCCAGCAGCTCCCATGGCTACAATGAGCAGTTCTTC	CASSSHGYNEQFF
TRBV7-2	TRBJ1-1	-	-	TGTGCCAGCAGCTCGGGGATTCTGAGGACTGAAGCTTTCTTT	CASSSGILRTEAFF
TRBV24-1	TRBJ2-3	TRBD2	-	TGTGCCACCAGTGATCCGGGACTAGCGGGACCAGATACGCAGTATTTT	CATSDPGLAGPDTQYF
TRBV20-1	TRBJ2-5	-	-	TGCAGTGCTAGTGACGCGGGTACGGAGACCCAGTACTTC	CSASDAGTETQYF
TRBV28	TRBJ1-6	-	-	TGTGCCAGCAGGCCGGGGCCGCGGGGGACCTATAATTCACCCCTCCACTTT	CASRPGPRGTYNSPLHF